The next 8 T cell receptor beta chains were all read from a single sample in a study of CD8+CD57+ T cells in acquired aplastic anemia (dated by TCRdb to 2016 to 2018). Sequencing was performed on an Illumina HiSeq 2000. Genomic DNA was used as template for profiling of TCR beta VDJ combinations and CDR3 sequences. TCRdb itself trimmed the public reads at Q25 with fastp, ran MiXCR and retained productive beta chains. Records with the same CDR3 protein are collapsed into one entry carrying the most frequent genes and DNA. The sample contains 75,000 to 90,000 distinct CDR3 sequences, over 35% of them found a single time. The top ten clonotypes cover approximately 62% of the sample. Material: sorted CD4+, CD8+, or CD8+CD57+ T cells (not recorded which) from PBMCs. The receptors here all came from a human donor in good health, serving as a control.

This clonotype has ten or more counts. The CDR3: CATSDSAVREDTQYF. CDR3 in DNA: TGTGCCACCAGTGATTCTGCGGTGAGGGAAGATACGCAGTATTTT. The chain employs TRBV24-1 and TRBJ2-3, with a weak D call TRBD2 (5 bases). The CDR3 has 15 residues. Germline V gives CDR1 KGHDR, CDR2 SFDVKD. V shed 2 bases and J shed 5 bases, with 13 bases lying between them.

At least ten counts were recorded for this clonotype. The V gene is TRBV12-3 or TRBV12-4, the J gene TRBJ2-5; no definite D call. This CDR3 has 14 residues. V gave up 2 bases and J gave up 2 bases, with 9 bases separating them. In nucleotides, the CDR3 is TGTGCCAGCAGTTTATCGGCAGCTCAAGAGACCCAGTACTTC. Translated: CASSLSAAQETQYF.

This clonotype was counted ten times or more. The chain uses TRBV19 and TRBJ2-1; 11 nucleotides align to TRBD2. Germline assignment: CDR1 LNHDA and CDR2 SQIVND (reference sequence). CDR3 length: 15 amino acids. The junction had 4 bases not matched to a gene; V was cut back by 5 bases and J by 4 bases. In nucleotides, the CDR3 is TGTGCCAGTAGTCAACTAGCGGGGGCATACAATGAGCAGTTCTTC. This gives the protein CASSQLAGAYNEQFF.

The chain couples TRBV20-1 to TRBJ1-1; D is perhaps TRBD1 (6 bases). The CDR3 covers 12 residues. CDR1 DFQATT and CDR2 SNEGSKA come from the germline V gene (reference sequence). The V end lost 8 bases, the J end lost 10 bases, and 20 bases lay between the germline ends. CDR3 region: CSLGQTGRGAFF. The CDR3 coding sequence is TGCAGTCTTGGACAGACAGGACGTGGAGCTTTCTTT.

The chain joins TRBV4-3 to TRBJ2-5, with a possible D match to TRBD2 (5 bases). The better agreement between TRBJ2-7 and the DNA end casts doubt on the J call. Germline V lookup: CDR1 LGHNA, CDR2 YSLEER. The CDR3 is made up of 15 amino acids. This chain's CDR3 is CASSQDGGDTYEQYF. The CDR3 region has the DNA TGCGCCAGCAGCCAAGATGGAGGAGACACCTACGAGCAGTACTTC.

The chain combines TRBV29-1 with TRBJ2-3, with D hard to call. The germline V gene encodes CDR1 SQVTM and CDR2 ANQGSEA. This CDR3 comprises 11 residues. V was shortened by 0 bases and J by 4 bases, with 2 bases between the two germline ends. This CDR3 is CSVEDPDTQYF. CDR3 bases: TGCAGCGTTGAAGATCCAGATACGCAGTATTTT.

This chain joins TRBV2 and TRBJ2-7; weak D call: TRBD1 (5 bases). The germline gives CDR1 SNHLY, CDR2 FYNNEI. The CDR3 extends over 15 amino acids. The V gene lost 6 bases and the J gene lost 0 bases, with 15 bases spanning the gap. Written as DNA, the CDR3 is TGTGCCAGCAGGCTCAGGGCACTGAGCTCCTACGAGCAGTACTTC. It codes for CASRLRALSSYEQYF.

In this sample, this clonotype turned up a few times. The CDR3 DNA sequence: TGTGCCACCAGCAGAGAACAGGAGAGTCGAGAGACCCAGTACTTC. The encoded protein is CATSREQESRETQYF. The rearrangement uses TRBV15 and TRBJ2-5; the D gene is possibly TRBD1 (5 bases). V lost 0 bases to trimming and J lost 4 bases, with 12 bases between them. Germline V lookup: CDR1 LNHNV, CDR2 YYDKDF (reference sequence). This CDR3 is built from 15 residues.